This TCR beta chain was found in a study of response to subunit inactivated influenza vaccine. Study conclusions and caveats: The authors put forward the suggestion that each seasonal influenza vaccination may bring in only a limited number of new T cells.

TCRdb re-analysed the RT-PCR reads in MiXCR, keeping a single row per CDR3 protein. The table shows about 160,000 distinct CDR3 sequences, with roughly 10% occurring only once. This clonotype was counted at least ten times. Antigen specificity is unknown. The germline V gene encodes CDR1 DFQATT and CDR2 SNEGSKA (reference sequence). V lost 1 base to trimming and J lost 8 bases; unmatched junction nucleotides: 7. CDR3 length: 14 amino acids. The TCR sequence derives from a man between 50 and 59 years old who received an inactivated influenza vaccine. The source was non-naive T cells sorted from PBMCs, collected about 40 days after vaccination. The genes are TRBV20-1 and TRBJ2-4; 8 bases are shared with TRBD1. CDR3 sequence reads: CSARAMDREDIQYF. CDR3 in DNA: TGCAGTGCTAGAGCCATGGACAGGGAGGACATTCAGTACTTC.